In its sample, the clone carrying this TCR beta chain was seen many times. Its antigen is unidentified. The sample originates from a study of T cells after yellow fever vaccination. Using its own MiXCR run on the 5' RACE reads, TCRdb lists one record per CDR3 protein. Here the sample spans just under 600,000 distinct CDR3 sequences, around an eighth being singletons. General study points: Reappearance after the booster was seen for most primary-vaccination clones, at 95% to 96% CD4 and around 88% CD8.

The sequencing used PBMCs, collected on the day of the yellow fever booster vaccination. The sequence derives from a man aged 30 to 39 who received the YFV17D yellow fever vaccine.

The CDR3 reads CASSQGAGELFF. The CDR3 DNA is TGTGCCAGCAGCCAGGGGGCCGGGGAGCTGTTTTTT. This chain links TRBV12-3 or TRBV12-4 with TRBJ2-2, with 7 bases lining up with TRBD1. J gave up 6 bases and V 6 bases, and 1 base lay outside the gene matches. The CDR3 consists of 12 residues.